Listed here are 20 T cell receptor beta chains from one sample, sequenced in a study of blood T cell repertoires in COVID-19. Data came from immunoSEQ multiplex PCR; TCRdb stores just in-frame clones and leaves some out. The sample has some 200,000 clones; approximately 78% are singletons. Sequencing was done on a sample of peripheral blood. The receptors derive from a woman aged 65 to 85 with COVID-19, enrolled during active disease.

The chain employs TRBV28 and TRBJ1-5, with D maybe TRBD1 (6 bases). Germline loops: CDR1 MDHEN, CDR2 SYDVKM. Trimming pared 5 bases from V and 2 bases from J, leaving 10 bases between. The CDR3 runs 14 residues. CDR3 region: CASSGSGGNQPQHF. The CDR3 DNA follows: TGTGCCAGCAGTGGCTCAGGGGGCAATCAGCCCCAGCATTTT.

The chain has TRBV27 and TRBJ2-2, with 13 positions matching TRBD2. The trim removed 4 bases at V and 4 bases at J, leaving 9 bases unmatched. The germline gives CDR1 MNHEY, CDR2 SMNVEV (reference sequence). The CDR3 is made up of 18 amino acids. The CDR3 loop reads CASSSRTSGRSRTGELFF. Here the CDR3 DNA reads TGTGCCAGCAGTTCCCGGACTAGCGGGAGATCACGCACCGGGGAGCTGTTTTTT.

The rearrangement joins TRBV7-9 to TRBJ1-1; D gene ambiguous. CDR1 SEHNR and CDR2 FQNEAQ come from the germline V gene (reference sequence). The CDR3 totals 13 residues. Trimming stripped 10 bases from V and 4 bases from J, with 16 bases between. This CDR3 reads CATSLQVATEAFF. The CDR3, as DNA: TGTGCCACTTCACTCCAGGTCGCCACTGAAGCTTTCTTT.

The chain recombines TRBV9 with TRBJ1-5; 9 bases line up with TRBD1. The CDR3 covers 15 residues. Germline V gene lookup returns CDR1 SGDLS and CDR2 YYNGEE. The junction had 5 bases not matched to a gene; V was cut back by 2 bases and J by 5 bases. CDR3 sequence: CASSVGQGRDQPQHF. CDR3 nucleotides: TGTGCCAGCAGCGTGGGACAGGGTAGAGATCAGCCCCAGCATTTT.

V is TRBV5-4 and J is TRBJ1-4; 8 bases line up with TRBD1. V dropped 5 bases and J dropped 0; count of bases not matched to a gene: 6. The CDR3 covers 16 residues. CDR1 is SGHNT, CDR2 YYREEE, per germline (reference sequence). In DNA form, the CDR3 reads TGTGCCAGCAGTTCTACCAGGGGGCCAACTAATGAAAAACTGTTTTTT. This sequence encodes CASSSTRGPTNEKLFF.

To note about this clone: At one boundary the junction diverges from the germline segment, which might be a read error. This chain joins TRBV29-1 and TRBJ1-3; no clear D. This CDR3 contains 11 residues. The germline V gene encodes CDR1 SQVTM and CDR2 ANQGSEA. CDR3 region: CSVEVGNTIYF. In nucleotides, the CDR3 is TGCAGCGTGGAAGTAGGAAACACCATATATTTT. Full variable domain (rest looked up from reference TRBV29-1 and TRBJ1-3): SAVISQKPSRDICQRGTSLTIQCQVDSQVTMMFWYRQQPGQSLTLIATANQGSEATYESGFVIDKFPISRPNLTFSTLTVSNMSPEDSSIYLCSVEVGNTIYFGEGSWLTVV.

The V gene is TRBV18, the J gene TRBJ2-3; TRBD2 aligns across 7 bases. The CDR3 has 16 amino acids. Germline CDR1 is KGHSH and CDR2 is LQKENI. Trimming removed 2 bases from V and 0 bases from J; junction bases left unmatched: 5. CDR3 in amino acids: CASSPFGSGSTDTQYF. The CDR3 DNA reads TGTGCCAGCTCACCATTTGGTAGCGGGAGCACAGATACGCAGTATTTT.

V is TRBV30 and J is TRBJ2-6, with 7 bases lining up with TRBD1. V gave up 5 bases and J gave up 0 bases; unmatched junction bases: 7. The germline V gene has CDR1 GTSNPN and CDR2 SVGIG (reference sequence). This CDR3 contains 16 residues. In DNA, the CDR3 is TGTGCCTGGGGGGACAGACGATTCTCTGGGGCCAACGTCCTGACTTTC. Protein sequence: CAWGDRRFSGANVLTF. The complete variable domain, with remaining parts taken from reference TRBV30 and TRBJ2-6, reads SQTIHQWPATLVQPVGSPLSLECTVEGTSNPNLYWYRQAAGRGLQLLFYSVGIGQISSEVPQNLSASRPQDRQFILSSKKLLLSDSGFYLCAWGDRRFSGANVLTFGAGSRLTVL.

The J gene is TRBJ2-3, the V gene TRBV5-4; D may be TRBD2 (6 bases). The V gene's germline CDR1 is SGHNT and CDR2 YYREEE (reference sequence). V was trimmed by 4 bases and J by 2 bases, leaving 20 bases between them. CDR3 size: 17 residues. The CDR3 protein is CASSPPIFAGLTDTQYF. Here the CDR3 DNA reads TGTGCCAGCAGCCCCCCTATCTTCGCGGGGCTCACAGATACGCAGTATTTT.

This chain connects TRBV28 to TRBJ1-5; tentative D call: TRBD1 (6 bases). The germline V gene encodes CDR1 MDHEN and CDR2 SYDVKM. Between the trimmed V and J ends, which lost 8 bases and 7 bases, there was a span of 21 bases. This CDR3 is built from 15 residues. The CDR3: CASRIPGHVGQPQHF. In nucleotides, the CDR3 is TGTGCCAGCCGCATTCCGGGACACGTAGGGCAGCCCCAGCATTTT. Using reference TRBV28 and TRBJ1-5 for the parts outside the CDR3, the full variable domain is DVKVTQSSRYLVKRTGEKVFLECVQDMDHENMFWYRQDPGLGLRLIYFSYDVKMKEKGDIPEGYSVSREKKERFSLILESASTNQTSMYLCASRIPGHVGQPQHFGDGTRLSIL.

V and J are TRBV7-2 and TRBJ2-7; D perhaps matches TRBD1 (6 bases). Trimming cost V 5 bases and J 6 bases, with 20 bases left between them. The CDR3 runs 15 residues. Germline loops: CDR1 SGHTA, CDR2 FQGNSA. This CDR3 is CASSPYRESVREQYF. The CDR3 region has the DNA TGTGCCAGCAGCCCTTACAGGGAATCCGTCCGCGAGCAGTACTTC.

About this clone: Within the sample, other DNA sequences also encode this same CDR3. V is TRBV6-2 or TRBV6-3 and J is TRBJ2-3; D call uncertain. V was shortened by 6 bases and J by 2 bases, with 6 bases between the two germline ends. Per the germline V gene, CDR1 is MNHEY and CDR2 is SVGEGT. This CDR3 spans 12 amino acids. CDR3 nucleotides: TGTGCCAGCAGCCACTCCACAGATACGCAGTATTTT. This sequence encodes CASSHSTDTQYF.

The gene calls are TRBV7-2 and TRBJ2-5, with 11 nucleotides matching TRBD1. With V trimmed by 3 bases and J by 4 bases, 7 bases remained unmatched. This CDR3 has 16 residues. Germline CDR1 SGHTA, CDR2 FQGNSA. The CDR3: CASSLTGTGGRETQYF. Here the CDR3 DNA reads TGTGCCAGCAGCTTGACCGGGACAGGGGGGCGAGAGACCCAGTACTTC.

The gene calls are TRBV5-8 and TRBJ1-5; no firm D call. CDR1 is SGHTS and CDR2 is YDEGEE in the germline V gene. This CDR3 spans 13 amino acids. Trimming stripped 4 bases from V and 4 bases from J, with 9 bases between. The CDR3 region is CASSLSLNQPQHF. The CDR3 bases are TGTGCCAGCAGCCTGAGCCTGAATCAGCCCCAGCATTTT.

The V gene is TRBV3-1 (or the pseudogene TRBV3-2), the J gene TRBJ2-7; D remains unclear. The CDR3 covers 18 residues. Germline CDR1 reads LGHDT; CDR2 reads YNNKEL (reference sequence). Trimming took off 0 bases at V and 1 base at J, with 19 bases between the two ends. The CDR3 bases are TGTGCCAGCAGCCAAGATCCCTACGATCCGAGATCGTCCTACGAGCAGTACTTC. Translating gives CASSQDPYDPRSSYEQYF.

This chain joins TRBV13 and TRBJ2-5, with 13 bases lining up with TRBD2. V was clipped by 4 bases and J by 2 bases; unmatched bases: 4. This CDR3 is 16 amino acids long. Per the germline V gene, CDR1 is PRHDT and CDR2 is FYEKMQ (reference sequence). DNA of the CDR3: TGTGCCAGCAGCTCGGGGACTAGCGGGGCTCAAGAGACCCAGTACTTC. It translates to CASSSGTSGAQETQYF.

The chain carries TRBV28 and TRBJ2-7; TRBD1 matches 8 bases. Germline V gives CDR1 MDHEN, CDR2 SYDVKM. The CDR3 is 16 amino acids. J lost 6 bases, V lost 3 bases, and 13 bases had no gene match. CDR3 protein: CASSFYIRDRRGEQYF. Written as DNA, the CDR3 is TGTGCCAGCAGTTTCTACATCCGGGACAGGCGAGGCGAGCAGTACTTC. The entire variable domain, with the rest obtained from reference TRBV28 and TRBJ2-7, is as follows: DVKVTQSSRYLVKRTGEKVFLECVQDMDHENMFWYRQDPGLGLRLIYFSYDVKMKEKGDIPEGYSVSREKKERFSLILESASTNQTSMYLCASSFYIRDRRGEQYFGPGTRLTVT.

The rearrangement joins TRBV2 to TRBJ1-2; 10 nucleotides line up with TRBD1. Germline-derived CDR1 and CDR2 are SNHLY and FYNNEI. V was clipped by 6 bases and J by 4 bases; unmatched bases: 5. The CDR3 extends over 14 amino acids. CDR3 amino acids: CASRAGTGVYGYTF. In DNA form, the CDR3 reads TGTGCCAGCAGAGCCGGGACAGGGGTCTATGGCTACACCTTC.

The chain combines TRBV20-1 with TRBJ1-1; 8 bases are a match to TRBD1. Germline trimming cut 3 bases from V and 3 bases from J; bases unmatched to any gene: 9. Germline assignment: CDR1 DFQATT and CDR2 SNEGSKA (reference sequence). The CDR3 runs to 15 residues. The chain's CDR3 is CSASKGQARHTEAFF. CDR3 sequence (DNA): TGCAGTGCTAGTAAGGGACAGGCAAGACACACTGAAGCTTTCTTT.

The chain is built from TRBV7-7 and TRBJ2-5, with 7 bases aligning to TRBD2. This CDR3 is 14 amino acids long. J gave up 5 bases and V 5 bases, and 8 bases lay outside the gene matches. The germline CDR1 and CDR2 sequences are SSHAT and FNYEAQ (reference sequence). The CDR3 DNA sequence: TGTGCCAGCAGCCTCCTGACTAGCTCGGAGACCCAGTACTTC. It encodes CASSLLTSSETQYF. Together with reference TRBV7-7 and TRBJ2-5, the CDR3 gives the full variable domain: GAGVSQSPRYKVTKRGQDVTLRCDPISSHATLYWYQQALGQGPEFLTYFNYEAQPDKSGLPSDRFSAERPEGSISTLTIQRTEQRDSAMYRCASSLLTSSETQYFGPGTRLLVL.